The clone carrying this TCR beta chain has a count of ten or more. The antigen is undetermined. The record originates from a study of T-cell reconstitution after alpha-beta-depleted transplantation in children. Germline values: CDR1 MNHEY, CDR2 SMNVEV (reference sequence). Trimming stripped 6 bases from V and 4 bases from J, with 13 bases between. This CDR3 has 13 amino acids. The library targeted TCRbeta and was prepared with unique molecular identifiers. TCRdb used MiXCR to reprocess the PCR reads, holding one entry per CDR3 protein. Seen here are some 840,000 distinct CDR3 sequences, around 17% observed once, and the top ten hold approximately 4.5%. Study observations and caveats: T-cell counts and diversity were attributed mostly to newly produced T cells one year after transplant.

The TCR comes from a male patient under 18 who had a stem cell transplant for acute lymphoblastic leukemia, so the T cells may come from the graft donor. J is TRBJ2-7 and V is TRBV27, with D possibly matching TRBD1 (7 bases). Sequencing was performed on PBMCs, mostly from graft donor cells, taken 360 days after TCRalphabeta/CD19-depleted stem cell transplant. The CDR3, as DNA: TGTGCCAGCAGGGACCAGGGGGGATACGAGCAGTACTTC. Protein product: CASRDQGGYEQYF.